This T cell receptor beta chain was profiled in a study of blood T cell repertoires in COVID-19. Unmatched junction bases numbered 8, after V lost 8 bases and J lost 6 bases. This CDR3 has 13 amino acids. Germline V gene data show CDR1 as MNHEY and CDR2 as SVGAGI. Profiled with immunoSEQ multiplex PCR; TCRdb holds only in-frame clones, not every one. The table lists tens of thousands of clones, roughly 82% of them singletons. The sequencing sample was made of peripheral blood. The chain has TRBV6-5 and TRBJ2-7, with TRBD1 matching 9 bases. The sequence derives from a human donor in a cohort sampled during active COVID-19. Here the CDR3 DNA reads TGTGCCAGCGCCTGGACAGGGGAAGCCGAGCAGTACTTC. Its translation: CASAWTGEAEQYF.